Presented here are 3 T cell receptor beta chains from one specimen sequenced in a study of cytomegalovirus exposure and HLA in healthy donors. The PCR contained 60 Vbeta and 13 Jbeta primers. Repertoires were generated with immunoSEQ multiplex PCR, while TCRdb's copy carries only in-frame clones and drops some. The sample lists a few hundred thousand clones, roughly 79% seen once, with 0.58% in the top ten. Source material: PBMCs. These receptors all come from a woman between 40 and 50 years old in good health and CMV-seronegative.

The chain is built from TRBV19 and TRBJ2-2; D remains unclear. With 4 bases removed from V and 0 bases from J, the gap between germline ends came to 3 bases. The CDR3 has 13 amino acids. In germline, CDR1 is LNHDA, CDR2 SQIVND (reference sequence). The CDR3 sequence: CASSKPNTGELFF. The CDR3 DNA reads TGTGCCAGTAGTAAGCCGAACACCGGGGAGCTGTTTTTT.

The chain has TRBV28 and TRBJ1-5, with 9 positions matching TRBD1. Germline V gene data show CDR1 as MDHEN and CDR2 as SYDVKM. CDR3 length equals 13 residues. J was trimmed by 8 bases and V by 6 bases; bases with no gene match: 5. CDR3 sequence (DNA): TGTGCCAGCAGGTCACAGGGGGCCGAGCCCCAGCATTTT. Translation gives CASRSQGAEPQHF.

V usage is TRBV28 and J usage is TRBJ2-1; TRBD2 matches at 10 bases. CDR1 is MDHEN, CDR2 SYDVKM, per germline. The junction had 12 bases not matched to a gene; V was cut back by 7 bases and J by 12 bases. This CDR3 region has 14 residues. This CDR3 is CASTSSAGGRMQFF. The CDR3 DNA is TGTGCCAGCACCTCTTCAGCGGGGGGGCGTATGCAGTTCTTC.